One TCR beta chain is described in this entry. The antigen is not known. The sample is drawn from a study of T cell repertoires in cytomegalovirus infection. TCRdb re-analysed the reads in MiXCR, keeping a single row per CDR3 protein. The sample includes under 850,000 distinct CDR3 sequences, approximately 33% of them seen just once. V shed 5 bases, J shed 1 base, and the junction held 5 bases outside the gene matches. Germline loops: CDR1 SEHNR, CDR2 FQNEAQ (reference sequence). The CDR3 is 15 amino acids. Material: cultured PBMCs, obtained from culture after CMV antigen stimulation. The V and J genes are TRBV7-9 and TRBJ2-1; 7 bases align to TRBD1. The receptor's source is a human donor in good health (CMV status not recorded). Some clones in this sample may be carry-over from other donors' samples. In DNA form, the CDR3 reads TGTGCCAGCAGCACACAGGGGCCATCCTACAATGAGCAGTTCTTC. It specifies CASSTQGPSYNEQFF. The full variable domain, its missing parts supplied by reference TRBV7-9 and TRBJ2-1, is DTGVSQNPRHKITKRGQNVTFRCDPISEHNRLYWYRQTLGQGPEFLTYFQNEAQLEKSRLLSDRFSAERPKGSFSTLEIQRTEQGDSAMYLCASSTQGPSYNEQFFGPGTRLTVL.